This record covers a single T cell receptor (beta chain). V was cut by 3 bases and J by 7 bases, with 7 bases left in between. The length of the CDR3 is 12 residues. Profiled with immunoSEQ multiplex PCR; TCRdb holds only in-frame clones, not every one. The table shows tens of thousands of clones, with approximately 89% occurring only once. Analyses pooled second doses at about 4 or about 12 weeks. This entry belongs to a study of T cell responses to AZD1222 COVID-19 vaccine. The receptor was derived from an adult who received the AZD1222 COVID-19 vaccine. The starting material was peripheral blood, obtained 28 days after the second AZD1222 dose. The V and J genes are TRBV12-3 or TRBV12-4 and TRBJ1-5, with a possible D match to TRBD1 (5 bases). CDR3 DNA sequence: TGTGCCAGCAGTTTCTGGGGGCAGCCCCAGCATTTT. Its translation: CASSFWGQPQHF.